The next 23 T cell receptor beta chains were all read from a single sample in a study of technical replicates of blood from a handful of donors (dated by TCRdb to 2016 to 2017). Libraries were made using the immunoSEQ multiplex PCR assay. The table was pulled from immuneACCESS by TCRdb, which kept in-frame rearrangements only. Such tables lose some clones; where checked, under half of the loss comes from unresolved V genes, and the rest has no known cause. The sample records approximately 14,000 clones, 70% to 80% of which are singletons. The ten most abundant clones make up 12% of the sample. Input material: PBMCs. The receptors here all came from a human donor in good health.

The J gene is TRBJ2-3, the V gene TRBV5-1; D is uncertain. CDR1 is SGHRS, CDR2 YFSETQ, per germline. The ends were cut back, 0 bases at V and 2 bases at J, with 7 bases in the middle. The CDR3 length is 14 residues. CDR3 bases: TGCGCCAGCAGCTTGGTCCAGTTCACAGATACGCAGTATTTT. Its translation: CASSLVQFTDTQYF.

This clone was seen a few times. The chain combines TRBV11-3 with TRBJ2-2, with 8 bases lining up with TRBD1. The CDR3 totals 17 residues. Germline lookup yields CDR1 SGHNT and CDR2 YENEEA. Trimming took 5 bases from V and 1 from J; bases not matched to a gene: 9. The CDR3 sequence is CASSALPGQVNTGELFF. CDR3 nucleotide sequence: TGTGCCAGCAGCGCACTACCGGGACAGGTGAACACCGGGGAGCTGTTTTTT.

The chain couples TRBV15 to TRBJ2-6; a possible D gene is TRBD2 (6 bases). Germline CDR1 reads LNHNV; CDR2 reads YYDKDF (reference sequence). The V and J ends lost 0 bases and 0 bases respectively, with 6 bases between them. The CDR3 length is 16 residues. CDR3 nucleotides: TGTGCCACCAGCAGAGAGCGGGACTCTGGGGCCAACGTCCTGACTTTC. Amino acids: CATSRERDSGANVLTF.

The rearrangement links TRBV2 to TRBJ2-1; D uncertain. From germline, CDR1 is SNHLY and CDR2 FYNNEI. There are 13 residues in the CDR3. The V end lost 2 bases, the J end lost 5 bases, and 7 bases lay between the germline ends. CDR3 DNA sequence: TGTGCCAGCAGTGAACGAGAAGACAATGAGCAGTTCTTC. It is translated as CASSEREDNEQFF.

The V gene is TRBV6-1, the J gene TRBJ2-3, with 12 nucleotides matching TRBD2. Germline V gene sequence: CDR1 MNHNS, CDR2 SASEGT. The ends lost 4 bases at V and 4 bases at J; junction bases unmatched: 0. The length of the CDR3 is 14 residues. CDR3 protein: CASSGLAGADTQYF. The DNA for the CDR3 is TGTGCCAGCAGTGGACTAGCGGGAGCAGATACGCAGTATTTT.

The chain couples TRBV18 to TRBJ2-3, with 9 bases that match TRBD2. Trimming at V came to 5 bases and at J to 4 bases, leaving 4 bases not matched to a gene. The CDR3 loop spans 14 amino acids. Germline CDR1 and CDR2: KGHSH and LQKENI. The chain's CDR3 is CASSLGLASDTQYF. CDR3 DNA sequence: TGTGCCAGCTCATTAGGACTAGCGTCAGATACGCAGTATTTT.

This chain connects TRBV5-1 to TRBJ2-5, with a weak D call TRBD1 (6 bases). CDR3 length: 15 residues. Trimming removed 0 bases from V and 5 bases from J, with 14 bases in between. Germline values: CDR1 SGHRS, CDR2 YFSETQ. For the CDR3, the DNA is TGCGCCAGCAGCTTGGCCTCAGGGGCCGGGGAGACCCAGTACTTC. Translating gives CASSLASGAGETQYF.

Only one count was recorded for this clone. The rearrangement links TRBV6-4 to TRBJ2-3; 13 nucleotides align to TRBD2. V shed 2 bases and J 5 bases; nucleotides not matched to a gene: 10. Germline-derived CDR1 and CDR2 are MRHNA and SNTAGT. The CDR3 sequence is 18 residues long. The CDR3 DNA follows: TGTGCCAGCAGTGACAACTCAGGACTAGCGGGAGAGGTAGATACGCAGTATTTT. This gives the protein CASSDNSGLAGEVDTQYF.

The gene calls are TRBV11-2 and TRBJ1-1, with TRBD1 matching over 8 bases. J gave up 3 bases and V 2 bases, and 14 bases lay outside the gene matches. Germline V lookup: CDR1 SGHAT, CDR2 FQNNGV. This CDR3 region has 18 residues. CDR3 DNA: TGTGCCAGCAGCTTACGGCTGGGACAGGCTCCCGGGGACACTGAAGCTTTCTTT. The encoded protein is CASSLRLGQAPGDTEAFF.

The rearrangement uses TRBV10-1 and TRBJ2-2; no reliable D call. The CDR3 covers 12 residues. CDR1 and CDR2 from the germline V gene are WNHNN and SYGVQD (reference sequence). Trimming left V 3 bases short and J 4 bases short, with 3 bases between. CDR3 in amino acids: CASSDVTGELFF. The CDR3 coding sequence is TGCGCCAGCAGTGACGTCACCGGGGAGCTGTTTTTT.

The chain joins TRBV29-1 to TRBJ2-7; 11 bases line up with TRBD1. J was trimmed by 4 bases and V by 7 bases; bases with no gene match: 3. The CDR3 has 12 amino acids. Germline V gene lookup returns CDR1 SQVTM and CDR2 ANQGSEA. The CDR3 spells CSGGTGGYEQYF. The CDR3 bases are TGCAGCGGTGGGACAGGGGGGTACGAGCAGTACTTC.

The CDR3 spells CASSMADRAAEAFF. The CDR3 nucleotides read TGTGCCAGTAGTATGGCTGACAGGGCGGCTGAAGCTTTCTTT. The V gene is TRBV19, the J gene TRBJ1-1, with TRBD1 identical over 7 bases. Germline CDR1 reads LNHDA; CDR2 reads SQIVND (reference sequence). The length of the CDR3 is 14 residues. V shed 3 bases and J 6 bases; nucleotides not matched to a gene: 7.

The chain has TRBV2 and TRBJ2-2; 13 nucleotides align to TRBD2. V trimming: 6 bases; J trimming: 7 bases; junction bases outside the gene matches: 17. The CDR3 sequence is 19 residues long. The V gene's germline CDR1 is SNHLY and CDR2 FYNNEI. The CDR3 DNA is TGTGCCAGCAGCGCTCGACAGGGGAGCGGACTAGCGGGAGTCGGGGAGCTGTTTTTT. The encoded protein is CASSARQGSGLAGVGELFF.

The CDR3 DNA follows: TGCGCCAGCAGCCTCGGGATCTTTGGCAATCAGCCCCAGCATTTT. It is translated as CASSLGIFGNQPQHF. The rearrangement joins TRBV4-1 to TRBJ1-5, with D unclear. Trimming took off 4 bases at V and 2 bases at J, with 12 bases between the two ends. Per germline, CDR1 MGHRA and CDR2 YSYEKL. The CDR3 extends over 15 amino acids.

Note on this clone: One end of the junction does not line up with germline, which may come from a read error. V is TRBV6-1 and J is TRBJ1-2; D is perhaps TRBD1 (5 bases). The germline V gene encodes CDR1 MNHNS and CDR2 SASEGT. The CDR3 loop spans 13 amino acids. Here the CDR3 reads CASSEGGGYGNTF. DNA for the CDR3: TGTGCCAGCAGTGAAGGGGGGGGATATGGCAACACCTTC.

This clone occurred once. The chain couples TRBV7-9 to TRBJ1-5; D is ambiguous. The CDR3 is 12 amino acids. CDR1 SEHNR and CDR2 FQNEAQ come from the germline V gene (reference sequence). With 2 bases removed from V and 3 bases from J, the gap between germline ends came to 2 bases. CDR3 nucleotides: TGTGCCAGCAGCTTACACAATCAGCCCCAGCATTTT. This gives the protein CASSLHNQPQHF.

This sequence joins TRBV2 and TRBJ1-5; no definite D call. Per germline, CDR1 SNHLY and CDR2 FYNNEI. V dropped 8 bases and J dropped 7 bases, with 15 bases sitting between them. The CDR3 has 13 residues. CDR3 protein: CASRGESVQPQHF. For the CDR3, the DNA is TGTGCCAGCCGCGGCGAGAGCGTCCAGCCCCAGCATTTT.

The chain employs TRBV2 and TRBJ2-3; D is unresolved. CDR1 is SNHLY, CDR2 FYNNEI, per germline. Trimming took 7 bases from V and 2 from J, leaving 7 bases between them. The CDR3 consists of 12 residues. This chain's CDR3 is CASTPDTDTQYF. CDR3 in DNA: TGTGCCAGCACCCCAGACACAGATACGCAGTATTTT. Based on the CDR3 plus reference TRBV2 and TRBJ2-3, the full variable domain is EPEVTQTPSHQVTQMGQEVILRCVPISNHLYFYWYRQILGQKVEFLVSFYNNEISEKSEIFDDQFSVERPDGSNFTLKIRSTKLEDSAMYFCASTPDTDTQYFGPGTRLTVL.

The chain joins TRBV4-2 to TRBJ2-1; 7 bases line up with TRBD2. J was trimmed by 3 bases and V by 4 bases; bases with no gene match: 24. CDR1 is LGHNA and CDR2 is YNFKEQ in the germline V gene. The CDR3 covers 21 residues. The CDR3 coding sequence is TGTGCCAGCAGCCCCCAAGTCTTAAGCGGGATTGCCGGGGATCTCTACAATGAGCAGTTCTTC. Translating it yields CASSPQVLSGIAGDLYNEQFF.

The chain recombines TRBV5-1 with TRBJ2-2; D is perhaps TRBD1 (5 bases). Between the trimmed V and J ends, which lost 0 bases and 10 bases, there was a span of 16 bases. This CDR3 has 15 amino acids. Germline V lookup: CDR1 SGHRS, CDR2 YFSETQ. CDR3 DNA sequence: TGCGCCAGCAGCTTGGCAGTGGTGGAAGGGGAGGAGCTGTTTTTT. Translation gives CASSLAVVEGEELFF.

This chain links TRBV11-2 with TRBJ2-3, with D possibly TRBD1 on 5 matching bases. The CDR3 is made up of 16 amino acids. V was cut by 5 bases and J by 2 bases, with 17 bases left in between. Germline V gene sequence: CDR1 SGHAT, CDR2 FQNNGV. The CDR3 DNA reads TGTGCCAGCAGCCTAGGGGTGGAGTTAAACACAGATACGCAGTATTTT. Translated, it gives CASSLGVELNTDTQYF.

V gene TRBV5-6 combines with J gene TRBJ1-1, with TRBD1 as a possible D gene (5 bases). CDR3 length: 12 residues. V lost 3 bases to trimming and J lost 6 bases, with 9 bases between them. The V gene's germline CDR1 is SGHDT and CDR2 YYEEEE. The CDR3 loop reads CASSWGGSEAFF. The CDR3 nucleotides read TGTGCCAGCAGCTGGGGGGGTTCTGAAGCTTTCTTT.

This chain links TRBV7-6 with TRBJ1-4; TRBD1 is a possible D gene (5 bases). Between the trimmed V and J ends, which lost 1 base and 8 bases, there was a span of 14 bases. The CDR3 is 15 residues long. The germline CDR1 and CDR2 sequences are SGHVS and FNYEAQ. CDR3 amino acids: CASSLGPGVKEKLFF. The CDR3 nucleotides are TGTGCCAGCAGCTTAGGGCCGGGGGTAAAAGAAAAACTGTTTTTT.